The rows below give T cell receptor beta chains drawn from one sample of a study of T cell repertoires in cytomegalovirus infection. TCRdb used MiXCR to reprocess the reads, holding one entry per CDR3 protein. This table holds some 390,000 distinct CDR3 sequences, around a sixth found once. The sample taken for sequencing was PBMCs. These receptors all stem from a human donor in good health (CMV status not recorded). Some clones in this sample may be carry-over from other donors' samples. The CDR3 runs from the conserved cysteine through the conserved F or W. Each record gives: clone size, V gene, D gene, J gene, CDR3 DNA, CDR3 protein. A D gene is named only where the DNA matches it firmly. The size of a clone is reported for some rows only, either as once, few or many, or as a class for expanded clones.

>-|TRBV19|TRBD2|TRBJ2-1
TGTGCCAGTAGTATTGGCGGACTAGCGAATGAGCAGTTCTTC
CASSIGGLANEQFF
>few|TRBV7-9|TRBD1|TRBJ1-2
TGTGCCAGCAGCTCACGGACAGGGGGCTACTATGGCTACACCTTC
CASSSRTGGYYGYTF
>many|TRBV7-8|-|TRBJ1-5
TGTGCCAGCAGCTCCAGGGTTATGGCTAGCAATCAGCCCCAGCATTTT
CASSSRVMASNQPQHF
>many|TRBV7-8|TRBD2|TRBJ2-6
TGTGCCAGCAGCCCACGGGGGGGGACTGGGGCCAACGTCCTGACTTTC
CASSPRGGTGANVLTF
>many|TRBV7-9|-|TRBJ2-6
TGTGCCAGCAGCCCAACAGGTGGGGCCAACGTCCTGACTTTC
CASSPTGGANVLTF
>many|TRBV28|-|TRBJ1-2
TGTGCCAGCAGTTTACCTCTCCGGGACACCTACTATGGCTACACCTTC
CASSLPLRDTYYGYTF
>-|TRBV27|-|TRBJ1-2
TGTGCCAGCAGTGTGACAGGTCGGGAGGGCTACACCTTC
CASSVTGREGYTF
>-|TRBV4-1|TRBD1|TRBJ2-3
TGCGCCAGCAGCCCCCTGGACAGGGTAGGAGATACGCAGTATTTT
CASSPLDRVGDTQYF
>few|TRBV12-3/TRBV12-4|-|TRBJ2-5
TGTGCCAGCAGTTTAGTAGCGGAAGAGGCCCAGTACTTC
CASSLVAEEAQYF
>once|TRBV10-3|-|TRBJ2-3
TGTGCCATCAGTCCGACCGGACAACCGAGCACAGATACGCAGTATTTT
CAISPTGQPSTDTQYF
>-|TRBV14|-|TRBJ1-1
TGTGCCAGCAGCCAGCCCCGAGGCGCTCCCACTGAAGCTTTCTTT
CASSQPRGAPTEAFF
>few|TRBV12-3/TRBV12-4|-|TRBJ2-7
TGTGCCAGCAGTTTTTTCAGGGGATTAAGCCACGAGCAGTACTTC
CASSFFRGLSHEQYF
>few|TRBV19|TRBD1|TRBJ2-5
TGTGCCAGTAGTAGAAACCCCGGGACAGCCCTTGGGGAGACCCAGTACTTC
CASSRNPGTALGETQYF
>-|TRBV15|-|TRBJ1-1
TGTGCCACCAGCCCGAAGAGGGCTAGTGAAGCTTTCTTT
CATSPKRASEAFF
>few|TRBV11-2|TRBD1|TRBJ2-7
TGTGCCAGCAGCTCTCGGACAGGGTCCCACGAGCAGTACTTC
CASSSRTGSHEQYF
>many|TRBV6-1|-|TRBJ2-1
TGTGCCAGCAGCTTAATAGCCGGGACTTCGTACAATGAGCAGTTCTTC
CASSLIAGTSYNEQFF
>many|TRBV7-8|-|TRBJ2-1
TGTGCCAGCAGCTTAGATTGGGACTTGAATTACAATGAGCAGTTCTTC
CASSLDWDLNYNEQFF
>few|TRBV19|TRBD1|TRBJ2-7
TGTGCCAGTAGCCCACGGACAGGGCAAACCTACGAGCAGTACTTC
CASSPRTGQTYEQYF
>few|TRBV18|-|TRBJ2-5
TGTGCCAGCTCGAAAGAGACCCAGTACTTC
CASSKETQYF
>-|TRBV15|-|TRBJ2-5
TGTGCCACCAGCAGAGGCCCGAGCTCTCGAGAGACCCAGTACTTC
CATSRGPSSRETQYF
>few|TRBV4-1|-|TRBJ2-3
TGCGCCAGCAGCCAAGGGTGGGAAGATACGCAGTATTTT
CASSQGWEDTQYF
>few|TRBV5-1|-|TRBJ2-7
TGCGCCAGCAGCTTGTCCGGTGCTGGGCTTGAGCAGTACTTC
CASSLSGAGLEQYF
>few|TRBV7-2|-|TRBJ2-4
TGTGCCTGGGGGGACTTTGGCAAAAACATTCAGTACTTC
CAWGDFGKNIQYF
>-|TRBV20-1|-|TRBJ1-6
TGCAGTGCTAGGGACCCACGGGGGGCCCAATACTCACCCCTCCACTTT
CSARDPRGAQYSPLHF
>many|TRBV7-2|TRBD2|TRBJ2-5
TGTGCCAGCAGCCCGGAGAGCGGGGGGGGGGAGACCCAGTACTTC
CASSPESGGGETQYF
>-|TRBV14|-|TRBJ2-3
TGTGCCAGCAGCCAAAACCCCAGGGGGGCGCAGTATTTT
CASSQNPRGAQYF
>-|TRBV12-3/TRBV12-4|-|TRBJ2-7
TGTGCCAGCCGAAGGGGCGACACCGACTCCTACGAGCAGTACTTC
CASRRGDTDSYEQYF
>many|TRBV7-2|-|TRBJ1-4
TGTGCCAGCAGCTTCAGACGGTATGGTGAAAAACTGTTTTTT
CASSFRRYGEKLFF
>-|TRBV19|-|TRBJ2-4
TGTGCCAGTAGTGAGGGGTACTTAGCCAAAAACATTCAGTACTTC
CASSEGYLAKNIQYF
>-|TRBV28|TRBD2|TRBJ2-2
TGTGCCAGCAGTTTAGGTGGACTAGCGAACACCGGGGAGCTGTTTTTT
CASSLGGLANTGELFF
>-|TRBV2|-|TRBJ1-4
TGTGCCAGCAGGACAGGAATCGGGAGTGAAAAACTGTTTTTT
CASRTGIGSEKLFF
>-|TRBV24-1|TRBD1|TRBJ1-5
TGTGCCACCAGTGCCGGGGACAGGGTCAATCAGCCCCAGCATTTT
CATSAGDRVNQPQHF
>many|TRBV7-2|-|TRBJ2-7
TGTGCCAGCAGCCTTGGGGGTTGGCAGGTTTTTGACGAGCAGTACTTC
CASSLGGWQVFDEQYF
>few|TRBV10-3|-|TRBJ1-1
TGTGCCATCAGTGAGTCAGGGGCGGACACTGAAGCTTTCTTT
CAISESGADTEAFF
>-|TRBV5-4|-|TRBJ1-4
TGTGCCAGCAGCTTGCGGGGGGAGGAAAAACTGTTTTTT
CASSLRGEEKLFF
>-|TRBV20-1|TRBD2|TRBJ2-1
TGCAGTGCTAGAGATCCTACTAGCGGGAGAAGGGAGCAGTTCTTC
CSARDPTSGRREQFF
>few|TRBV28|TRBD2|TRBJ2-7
TGTGCCAGCAGTTTATCTCCCCGGGCGGGGGGCTACGAGCAGTACTTC
CASSLSPRAGGYEQYF
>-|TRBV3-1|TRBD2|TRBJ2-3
TGTGCCAGCAGCCCCCTTAGCGGGAGCACAGATACGCAGTATTTT
CASSPLSGSTDTQYF
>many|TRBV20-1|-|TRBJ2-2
TGCAGTGCTAGGGGGCAGCCGTGGGGCACCGGGGAGCTGTTTTTT
CSARGQPWGTGELFF
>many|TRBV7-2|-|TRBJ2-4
TGTGCCAGCAGCTTAAGGGCAGCCCTAGCCAAAAACATTCAGTACTTC
CASSLRAALAKNIQYF
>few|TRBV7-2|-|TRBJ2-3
TGTGCCAGCAGTCGAGCGGGCCTGAGGGCAGATACGCAGTATTTT
CASSRAGLRADTQYF
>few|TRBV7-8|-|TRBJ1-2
TGTGCCAGCAGCTTAGCCGCAAGAGTAGTTGGCTACACCTTC
CASSLAARVVGYTF
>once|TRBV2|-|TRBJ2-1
TGTGCCAGCAGGACGACTTTAGCCAATGAGCAGTTCTTC
CASRTTLANEQFF
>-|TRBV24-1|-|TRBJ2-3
TGTGCCACCGCGCTCGGGGGCGCGGCAGATACGCAGTATTTT
CATALGGAADTQYF
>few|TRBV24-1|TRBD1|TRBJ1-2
TGTGCCACCAGTGATTACAGGGGGAACGGCTACACCTTC
CATSDYRGNGYTF
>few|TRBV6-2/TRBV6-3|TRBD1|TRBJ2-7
TGTGCCAGCAGATGGGACAGGGTCGACGAGCAGTACTTC
CASRWDRVDEQYF
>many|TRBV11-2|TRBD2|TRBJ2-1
TGTGCCAGCAGCGTCGGGACTAGACAGCATGAGCAGTTCTTC
CASSVGTRQHEQFF
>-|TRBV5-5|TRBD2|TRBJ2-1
TGTGCCAGCAGCTCCCTACTAGCGGGAGCCTGGGGTCTCCTGGAAGAGCAGTTCTTC
CASSSLLAGAWGLLEEQFF
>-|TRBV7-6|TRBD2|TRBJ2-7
TGTGCCAGCAGCTCGGGACTAGAGGCCCCCCTTTTCTTC
CASSSGLEAPLFF
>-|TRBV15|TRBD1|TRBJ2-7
TGTGCCACCAGCAGCAAAGAACTCCGGGACAGGGACTACGAGCAGTACTTC
CATSSKELRDRDYEQYF
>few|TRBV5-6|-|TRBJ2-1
TGTGCCAGCAGCCTTTTCCGGAGCGGTTCCTTGGATGAGCAGTTCTTC
CASSLFRSGSLDEQFF
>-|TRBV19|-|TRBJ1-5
TGTGCCAGTAGTATGGGAAGTCTAGGCAATCAGCCCCAGCATTTT
CASSMGSLGNQPQHF
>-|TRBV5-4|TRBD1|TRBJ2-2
TGTGCCAGCAGCCCGGACAGGTCGGGGCAAACCGGGGAGCTGTTTTTT
CASSPDRSGQTGELFF
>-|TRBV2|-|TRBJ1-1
TGTGCCAGCAGTGATGCCAGGGCGGACACTGAAGCTTTCTTT
CASSDARADTEAFF
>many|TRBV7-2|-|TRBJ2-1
TGTGCCAGCAGTCGAACAGACGCCCGCCAGTTCTTC
CASSRTDARQFF
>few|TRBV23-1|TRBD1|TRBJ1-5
TGCGCCAGCAGTCAATCGGGACAGGGTGGTCAGCCCCAGCATTTT
CASSQSGQGGQPQHF
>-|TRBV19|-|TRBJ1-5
TGTGCCAGTAGTATAGGGAGACAGTGGCATTTT
CASSIGRQWHF
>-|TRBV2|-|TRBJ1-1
TGTGCCAGCAGGGTTGAATTGAACACTGAAGCTTTCTTT
CASRVELNTEAFF
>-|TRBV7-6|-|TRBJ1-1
TGTGCCAGCAGACTGGGTTTGGGAGGAGACACTGAAGCTTTCTTT
CASRLGLGGDTEAFF
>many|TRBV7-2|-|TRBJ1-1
TGTGCCAGCAGCTCCTCCAGGGAAATGAAAGCTTTCTTT
CASSSSREMKAFF